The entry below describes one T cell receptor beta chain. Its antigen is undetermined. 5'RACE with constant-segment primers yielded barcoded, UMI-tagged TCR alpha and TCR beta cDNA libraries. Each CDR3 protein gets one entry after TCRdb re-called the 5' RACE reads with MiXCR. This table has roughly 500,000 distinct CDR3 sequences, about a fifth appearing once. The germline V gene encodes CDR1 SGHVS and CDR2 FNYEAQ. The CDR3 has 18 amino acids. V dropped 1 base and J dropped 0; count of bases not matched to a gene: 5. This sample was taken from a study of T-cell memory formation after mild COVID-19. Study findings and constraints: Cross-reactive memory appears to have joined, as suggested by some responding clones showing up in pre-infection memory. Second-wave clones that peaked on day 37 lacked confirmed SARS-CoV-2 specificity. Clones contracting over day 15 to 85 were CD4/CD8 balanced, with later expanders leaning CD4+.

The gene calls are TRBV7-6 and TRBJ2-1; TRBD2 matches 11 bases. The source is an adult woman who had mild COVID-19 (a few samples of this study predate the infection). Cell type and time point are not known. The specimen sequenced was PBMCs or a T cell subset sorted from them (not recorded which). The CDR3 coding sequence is TGTGCCAGCAGCTTAGTAGCGGGAGGGCTCAGCTCCTACAATGAGCAGTTCTTC. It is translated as CASSLVAGGLSSYNEQFF. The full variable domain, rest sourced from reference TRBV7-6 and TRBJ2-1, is GAGVSQSPRYKVTKRGQDVALRCDPISGHVSLYWYRQALGQGPEFLTYFNYEAQQDKSGLPNDRFSAERPEGSISTLTIQRTEQRDSAMYRCASSLVAGGLSSYNEQFFGPGTRLTVL.